This T cell receptor (beta chain) stems from a study of resident and recirculating memory T cells in vitiligo. Study details: Shave-biopsy epidermis from lesional and nonlesional skin was sequenced alongside PBMCs. Regarding the study as a whole: Clonality differed among vitiligo lesions, with no unique dominant clone. TCR sequences were not conserved across biopsy sites or patients.

Germline-derived CDR1 and CDR2 are PRHDT and FYEKMQ (reference sequence). Trimming took 1 base from V and 3 from J; bases not matched to a gene: 4. The CDR3 runs 16 residues. Stability required unchanged lesions during the previous 6 months. Clones were read by immunoSEQ multiplex PCR, and TCRdb kept only the in-frame ones, dropping some. The table has tens of thousands of clones, about 91% seen once; the top ten hold more than 5%. A note on this clone: Its antigen is as yet unknown.

The sequence was collected from a male donor with vitiligo. The sample was blood. The J gene is TRBJ2-7, the V gene TRBV13; TRBD2 matches 12 bases. The chain's CDR3 is CASSLALAGGGYEQYF. The CDR3 bases are TGTGCCAGCAGCTTAGCTCTAGCGGGAGGGGGCTACGAGCAGTACTTC.